This is a list of T cell receptor beta chains from one sample in a study of resident and recirculating memory T cells in vitiligo. TCRdb keeps only in-frame clones here, not all; method: immunoSEQ multiplex PCR. The sample shows some 70,000 clones, approximately 93% of them seen only once. Sequencing used blood. The receptor set was obtained from a male donor with vitiligo. CDR3s include the opening cysteine and the closing phenylalanine or tryptophan. The size field is filled for only some rows; it gives once, few, many or a size class.

clone_size: -; j_call: TRBJ1-4; v_call: TRBV7-9; cdr3_aa: CASSPLTGGTNEKLFF
clone_size: -; j_call: TRBJ1-2; v_call: TRBV5-5; cdr3_aa: CASSLDRYTYGYTF
clone_size: -; j_call: TRBJ2-5; v_call: TRBV27; cdr3_aa: CASRGTGGRETQYF
clone_size: once; j_call: TRBJ2-7; v_call: TRBV25-1; cdr3_aa: CASSWGQESYF
clone_size: -; j_call: TRBJ2-1; v_call: TRBV6-1; cdr3_aa: CASSELGLEGNEQFF
clone_size: -; j_call: TRBJ2-7; v_call: TRBV7-2; cdr3_aa: CASSFYNEQYF
clone_size: -; j_call: TRBJ2-7; v_call: TRBV30; cdr3_aa: CAWSVLGVVTEQYF
clone_size: -; j_call: TRBJ2-1; v_call: TRBV11-2; cdr3_aa: CASSTYRENEQFF
clone_size: -; j_call: TRBJ1-1; v_call: TRBV2; cdr3_aa: CASSGRVRREAFF
clone_size: -; j_call: TRBJ2-5; v_call: TRBV27; cdr3_aa: CASSPTGTVQETQYF
clone_size: -; j_call: TRBJ2-7; v_call: TRBV18; cdr3_aa: CASSQDRGRGYEQYF
clone_size: -; j_call: TRBJ1-5; v_call: TRBV19; cdr3_aa: CAGSDRYNQPQHF
clone_size: -; j_call: TRBJ2-3; v_call: TRBV9; cdr3_aa: CASSASGGVTDTQYF
clone_size: once; j_call: TRBJ2-2; v_call: TRBV7-8; cdr3_aa: CASSLKGLTTGELFF
clone_size: -; j_call: TRBJ2-3; v_call: TRBV11-3; cdr3_aa: CASSPGLAGAGDTQYF
clone_size: -; j_call: TRBJ1-1; v_call: TRBV18; cdr3_aa: CASSPAGGTAEAFF
clone_size: -; j_call: TRBJ1-2; v_call: TRBV19; cdr3_aa: CASSPRGPNYGYTF
clone_size: -; j_call: TRBJ2-5; v_call: TRBV5-1; cdr3_aa: CASSFWDSKETQYF
clone_size: few; j_call: TRBJ2-2; v_call: TRBV6-5; cdr3_aa: CASSYQNTGELFF
clone_size: -; j_call: TRBJ2-7; v_call: TRBV5-6; cdr3_aa: CASAGWQSSYEQYF
clone_size: -; j_call: TRBJ2-7; v_call: TRBV7-9; cdr3_aa: CASSPSVGTGYEQYF
clone_size: -; j_call: -; v_call: TRBV4-1; cdr3_aa: CASSQGLAGGLTPYEQYF
clone_size: once; j_call: TRBJ1-5; v_call: TRBV28; cdr3_aa: CASNEPYNQPQHF
clone_size: -; j_call: TRBJ1-2; v_call: TRBV2; cdr3_aa: CASSAQGRGYTF
clone_size: -; j_call: TRBJ2-3; v_call: TRBV5-1; cdr3_aa: CASSLGLAGGSSDTQYF
clone_size: -; j_call: TRBJ1-1; v_call: TRBV27; cdr3_aa: CASSSLQGKNTEAFF
clone_size: -; j_call: TRBJ1-5; v_call: TRBV7-8; cdr3_aa: CASSKRDRGSNQPQHF
clone_size: -; j_call: TRBJ1-2; v_call: TRBV2; cdr3_aa: CASSESAMNYGYTF
clone_size: few; j_call: TRBJ1-6; v_call: TRBV6-5; cdr3_aa: CASSRQDTTRLHF